These 3 T cell receptor beta chains came from one sample sequenced in a study of Graves' ophthalmopathy and Graves' hyperthyroidism. RNA transcripts were the template, and TCR beta CDR3 regions were amplified from them. The first round was an RT-PCR with HTBI primers, and the second round was a multiplex PCR. In TCRdb, the multiplex PCR reads were re-called with MiXCR into one record per CDR3 protein. There are around 600,000 distinct CDR3 sequences in the sample; more than 40% occur only once, and more than 2.5% lies in the top ten. The sequencing sample was made of peripheral blood. The receptors derive from an adult man with Graves' ophthalmopathy.

J is TRBJ1-2 and V is TRBV7-3; D not certain. Germline V gene sequence: CDR1 SGHTA, CDR2 FQGTGA. The CDR3 has 16 amino acids. Trimming stripped 3 bases from V and 2 bases from J, with 16 bases between. The CDR3 loop is CASSLVRALGNYGYTF. For the CDR3, the DNA is TGTGCCAGCAGCTTGGTCCGGGCCTTGGGGAACTATGGCTACACCTTC.

The chain couples TRBV5-6 to TRBJ1-2, with D tentatively TRBD1 (5 bases). The CDR3 runs 14 residues. CDR1 SGHDT and CDR2 YYEEEE come from the germline V gene. The V end was cut by 3 bases, the J end by 6 bases, with 15 bases between. This chain's CDR3 is CASSSVAGHNGYTF. The CDR3 DNA is TGTGCCAGCAGCTCGGTGGCAGGGCATAATGGCTACACCTTC.

This clonotype occurred many times. The J gene is TRBJ2-5, the V gene TRBV12-3 or TRBV12-4; D uncertain. V was cut by 1 base and J by 0 bases, with 12 bases left in between. This CDR3 is 16 amino acids long. CDR3 sequence (DNA): TGTGCCAGCAGTTTAGACCAAAGGGTCGACCAAGAGACCCAGTACTTC. Its translation: CASSLDQRVDQETQYF.